The source of this T cell receptor beta chain is a study of identical twins. Study findings and constraints: In zero-insertion analyses, partial confounding could arise from invariant MAIT and iNKT cells.

A universal primer site came from template switching; cDNA carried unique molecular identifiers. TCRdb re-called the 5' RACE reads with MiXCR, one entry per CDR3 protein. The sample holds a few hundred thousand distinct CDR3 sequences, over 12% seen once. This clonotype has just a few counts. Its antigen is still unknown. The sample was also reused in another study, on yellow fever vaccine responses in identical twins.

Sequenced material: CD4+ T cells sorted from blood. The source of this sequence is a woman aged 18-29 years in good health.

The CDR3 bases are TGTGCCAGCAGCTTCCCGGGACTAGCGGGAGGGTCGGTTGAGCAGTTCTTC. Translating it yields CASSFPGLAGGSVEQFF. The V gene is TRBV11-3, the J gene TRBJ2-1; the match to TRBD2 covers 16 bases. The CDR3 spans 17 residues. Germline V gene lookup returns CDR1 SGHNT and CDR2 YENEEA. The V gene end was trimmed by 3 bases and the J gene end by 9 bases; junction bases not matched to a gene: 8.